A selection of T cell receptor beta chains follows, all from one sample in a study of blood T cell repertoires in COVID-19. TCRdb keeps only in-frame clones here, not all; method: immunoSEQ multiplex PCR. The data hold 200,000 to 250,000 clones, with about 80% observed a single time. Sequencing was carried out using peripheral blood. These receptor sequences come from a woman aged 55-70 years with acute or convalescent COVID-19. The CDR3 runs from the conserved cysteine through the conserved F or W. A D gene is named only where the DNA matches it firmly. Clone size is given for some rows only: seen once, a few or many times, or a class if the clone is expanded.

TRBV30	13	TRBJ1-2	TRBD1	few	TGTGCCTGGAAATTACAGGGGGCGGATGGCTACACCTTC	CAWKLQGADGYTF
TRBV5-6	14	TRBJ1-2	NA	NA	TGTGCCAGCAGCTTGCAAAACTTTAACTATGGCTACACCTTC	CASSLQNFNYGYTF
TRBV29-1	11	TRBJ2-7	NA	NA	TGCAGCGCCAGGATCGCCTACGAGCAGTACTTC	CSARIAYEQYF
TRBV9	16	TRBJ1-3	NA	NA	TGTGCCAGCAGCGTAGGCCCCCGAGCGTCTGGAAACACCATATATTTT	CASSVGPRASGNTIYF
TRBV5-5	14	TRBJ1-2	TRBD1	NA	TGTGCCAGCACCCGGGACAGGGGAATCTATGGCTACACCTTC	CASTRDRGIYGYTF
TRBV12-5	14	TRBJ1-1	NA	NA	TGTGCTAGTGGACTGGGTGCGGCGAACACTGAAGCTTTCTTT	CASGLGAANTEAFF
TRBV7-8	17	TRBJ1-5	TRBD1	NA	TGTGCCAGCACCCGAAGGGACAGGGGGTATAGCAATCAGCCCCAGCATTTT	CASTRRDRGYSNQPQHF
TRBV30	13	TRBJ2-1	TRBD1	once	TGTGCCTGGAGTGACAGGGGGGTCAATGAGCAGTTCTTC	CAWSDRGVNEQFF
TRBV6-6	12	TRBJ1-4	NA	NA	TGTGCCAGCAGACCTTCGGGTGAAAAACTGTTTTTT	CASRPSGEKLFF
TRBV24-1	17	TRBJ2-3	TRBD2	once	TGTGCCACCAGTGATCCTTGGACTAGCGGGGGGCCCGATACGCAGTATTTT	CATSDPWTSGGPDTQYF
TRBV7-9	17	TRBJ2-4	TRBD1	NA	TGTGCCAGCAGCTTAGAAGAACAGGGGGTAGCCAAAAACATTCAGTACTTC	CASSLEEQGVAKNIQYF
TRBV28	14	TRBJ1-2	TRBD1	NA	TGTGCCAGCAGTTCAACCGGGACAGGGGACGGCTACACCTTC	CASSSTGTGDGYTF
TRBV12-3/TRBV12-4	13	TRBJ1-4	NA	NA	TGTGCCAGCAGTTTAGGGGGCGGTGAAAAACTGTTTTTT	CASSLGGGEKLFF
TRBV5-1	14	TRBJ2-2	TRBD1	NA	TGCGCCAGCAGCTCGACAGGGATAACCGGGGAGCTGTTTTTT	CASSSTGITGELFF
TRBV28	13	TRBJ1-2	TRBD1	NA	TGTGCCAGTCTGGGACAGGACTTCTATGGCTACACCTTC	CASLGQDFYGYTF
TRBV3-1/TRBV3-2	14	TRBJ1-3	TRBD1	NA	TGTGCCAGCAGCCTCACGACAGGGAGGAACACCATATATTTT	CASSLTTGRNTIYF
TRBV11-2	13	TRBJ2-5	NA	once	TGTGCCAGCAGCTTATCCAGGCAAGAGACCCAGTACTTC	CASSLSRQETQYF
TRBV9	16	TRBJ1-2	TRBD1	NA	TGTGCCAGCAGCGTAGATCGACAGGGATTAGACTATGGCTACACCTTC	CASSVDRQGLDYGYTF
TRBV5-1	15	TRBJ2-7	TRBD2	NA	TGCGCCAGCAGCAGAGAACGGGGGGGCCTATACGAGCAGTACTTC	CASSRERGGLYEQYF
TRBV6-6	14	TRBJ2-7	NA	NA	TGTGCCAGCAGTACATCGGGGTCCTACCGCGAGCAGTACTTC	CASSTSGSYREQYF
TRBV13	14	TRBJ2-7	NA	NA	TGTGCCAGCAGCTTAGCGGGGTGGGGATACGAGCAGTACTTC	CASSLAGWGYEQYF
TRBV5-1	15	TRBJ1-2	NA	NA	TGCGCCAGCAAAGGGGGAACCACGCCTAACTATGGCTACACCTTC	CASKGGTTPNYGYTF
TRBV6-5	13	TRBJ1-6	NA	NA	TGTGCCAGCAGTTACTCGAGGGATTCACCCCTCCACTTT	CASSYSRDSPLHF
TRBV29-1	12	TRBJ2-7	NA	NA	TGCAGCGTGACTAGAAGCTCCTACGAGCAGTACTTC	CSVTRSSYEQYF
TRBV5-3	16	TRBJ1-1	TRBD1	few	TGTGCCAGAAGCCCTCGTTCCGGGACAGGGTTATCTGAAGCTTTCTTT	CARSPRSGTGLSEAFF